One sample yielded the 14 T cell receptor beta chains listed below, sequenced in a study of blood T cell repertoires in COVID-19. The method was immunoSEQ multiplex PCR; TCRdb's version includes in-frame clones alone and lacks a portion of them. Here the sample spans about 230,000 clones, 84% being singletons. Material for sequencing was peripheral blood. These TCRs come from a woman older than 75 with active or convalescent COVID-19.

The V gene is TRBV7-2, the J gene TRBJ2-1; D might be TRBD1 (6 bases). The germline V and J ends were trimmed by 5 bases and 3 bases, with 8 bases remaining between them. Looked up from germline, CDR1 is SGHTA and CDR2 is FQGNSA. CDR3 length: 13 amino acids. The CDR3 region has the DNA TGTGCCAGCAGCACACAGGGCTACAATGAGCAGTTCTTC. Translated, it gives CASSTQGYNEQFF.

The rearrangement links TRBV27 to TRBJ1-2; perhaps TRBD1 as D (5 bases). Per germline, CDR1 MNHEY and CDR2 SMNVEV (reference sequence). Trimming left V 5 bases short and J 2 bases short, with 9 bases between. The CDR3 has 13 residues. In DNA, the CDR3 is TGTGCCAGCAGTGGGGACTCCAACTATGGCTACACCTTC. This translates into CASSGDSNYGYTF.

The chain is built from TRBV15 and TRBJ1-4; D not certain. With 3 bases removed from V and 4 bases from J, the gap between germline ends came to 12 bases. CDR1 and CDR2 (germline): LNHNV, YYDKDF (reference sequence). This CDR3 is 15 amino acids long. CDR3 DNA sequence: TGTGCCACCAGCAGTGGGAGACTACTTAATGAAAAACTGTTTTTT. This sequence encodes CATSSGRLLNEKLFF. The variable domain in full, with the rest retrieved from reference TRBV15 and TRBJ1-4, is DAMVIQNPRYQVTQFGKPVTLSCSQTLNHNVMYWYQQKSSQAPKLLFHYYDKDFNNEADTPDNFQSRRPNTSFCFLDIRSPGLGDTAMYLCATSSGRLLNEKLFFGSGTQLSVL.

The chain uses TRBV3-1 (or the pseudogene TRBV3-2) and TRBJ1-2; D unclear. Germline assignment: CDR1 LGHDT and CDR2 YNNKEL (reference sequence). The CDR3 loop spans 14 amino acids. V shed 0 bases and J shed 6 bases, with 11 bases lying between them. The CDR3 sequence is CASSQETASHGYTF. DNA for the CDR3: TGTGCCAGCAGCCAAGAAACAGCTTCACATGGCTACACCTTC.

The chain combines TRBV3-1 (or the pseudogene TRBV3-2) with TRBJ2-1; a possible D gene is TRBD2 (5 bases). CDR3 length: 14 amino acids. CDR1 is LGHDT, CDR2 YNNKEL, per germline (reference sequence). Trimming took 4 bases from V and 3 from J, leaving 10 bases between them. CDR3 bases: TGTGCCAGCAGCCCGTTCGGGGACTACAATGAGCAGTTCTTC. Translating gives CASSPFGDYNEQFF.

The gene calls are TRBV7-2 and TRBJ2-3; 8 bases agree with TRBD2. The CDR3 length is 16 residues. Germline CDR1 and CDR2: SGHTA and FQGNSA. Trimming removed 5 bases from V and 7 bases from J; junction bases left unmatched: 14. The CDR3 DNA reads as TGTGCCAGCAGCCCGGGGGGGAGGACAACTCTAAATACGCAGTATTTT. This codes for CASSPGGRTTLNTQYF.

The chain uses TRBV5-1 and TRBJ2-2, with TRBD2 matching 8 bases. Germline V lookup: CDR1 SGHRS, CDR2 YFSETQ. The CDR3 totals 15 residues. J lost 7 bases, V lost 3 bases, and 8 bases had no gene match. CDR3 nucleotide sequence: TGCGCCAGCAGCTCGGGAGGGCCTTCGTTCGGGGAGCTGTTTTTT. Protein product: CASSSGGPSFGELFF.

This clone has more than one count but fewer than ten. The chain carries TRBV6-5 and TRBJ2-7; D is unclear. V was trimmed by 0 bases and J by 4 bases, leaving 13 bases between them. Germline V gives CDR1 MNHEY, CDR2 SVGAGI. The CDR3 loop spans 15 amino acids. CDR3 coding DNA: TGTGCCAGCAGTTACTCAGGCAGGTCCGATTACGAGCAGTACTTC. The encoded protein is CASSYSGRSDYEQYF.

In its sample, this clone was seen once. The chain is built from TRBV27 and TRBJ2-3; 8 bases line up with TRBD2. This CDR3 is built from 17 residues. The germline V gene encodes CDR1 MNHEY and CDR2 SMNVEV (reference sequence). J lost 1 base, V lost 6 bases, and 12 bases had no gene match. The CDR3 DNA reads as TGTGCCAGCAGGCCCTACGGGACTAGTTATGGCACAGATACGCAGTATTTT. Protein: CASRPYGTSYGTDTQYF.

This rearrangement joins TRBV9 to TRBJ1-6; 8 bases fit TRBD1. This CDR3 comprises 14 residues. Looked up from germline, CDR1 is SGDLS and CDR2 is YYNGEE. Trimming cost V 3 bases and J 10 bases; bases outside gene matches: 6. Here the CDR3 DNA reads TGTGCCAGCAGCGGAGACAGGGGCTGGTCACCCCTCCACTTT. It codes for CASSGDRGWSPLHF. The variable domain in full, with the rest retrieved from reference TRBV9 and TRBJ1-6, is DSGVTQTPKHLITATGQRVTLRCSPRSGDLSVYWYQQSLDQGLQFLIQYYNGEERAKGNILERFSAQQFPDLHSELNLSSLELGDSALYFCASSGDRGWSPLHFGNGTRLTVT.

V usage is TRBV6-5 and J usage is TRBJ2-2; D unclear. The CDR3 is 16 amino acids. V was clipped by 2 bases and J by 2 bases, with 12 bases between them. Germline V gene data show CDR1 as MNHEY and CDR2 as SVGAGI. In DNA form, the CDR3 reads TGTGCCAGCAGTTACCGGCGGATTATTAACACCGGGGAGCTGTTTTTT. As protein: CASSYRRIINTGELFF.

The chain joins TRBV5-1 to TRBJ2-1, with 8 bases aligning to TRBD1. Germline values: CDR1 SGHRS, CDR2 YFSETQ. With 0 bases clipped from V and 4 bases from J, the junction kept 3 bases outside the gene matches. This CDR3 region has 15 residues. CDR3 residues: CASSLGQGKYNEQFF. CDR3 coding DNA: TGCGCCAGCAGCTTGGGACAGGGGAAGTACAATGAGCAGTTCTTC. The variable domain in full, completed from reference TRBV5-1 and TRBJ2-1, reads KAGVTQTPRYLIKTRGQQVTLSCSPISGHRSVSWYQQTPGQGLQFLFEYFSETQRNKGNFPGRFSGRQFSNSRSEMNVSTLELGDSALYLCASSLGQGKYNEQFFGPGTRLTVL.

This chain uses TRBV19 with TRBJ1-2; 7 bases agree with TRBD1. Germline V lookup: CDR1 LNHDA, CDR2 SQIVND (reference sequence). This CDR3 is 15 amino acids long. The V gene end was trimmed by 4 bases and the J gene end by 9 bases; junction bases not matched to a gene: 14. DNA of the CDR3: TGTGCCAGTAGTACCCTACCGGGACAGCGGCGTAGCTACACCTTC. This translates into CASSTLPGQRRSYTF.

This chain uses TRBV19 with TRBJ2-6, with D possibly being TRBD2 (6 bases). V was clipped by 3 bases and J by 0 bases, with 15 bases between them. Germline V gene data show CDR1 as LNHDA and CDR2 as SQIVND (reference sequence). This CDR3 has 18 amino acids. CDR3 DNA sequence: TGTGCCAGTAGTATTGGACCACGGCGGGGCTCTGGGGCCAACGTCCTGACTTTC. Amino acid sequence: CASSIGPRRGSGANVLTF.